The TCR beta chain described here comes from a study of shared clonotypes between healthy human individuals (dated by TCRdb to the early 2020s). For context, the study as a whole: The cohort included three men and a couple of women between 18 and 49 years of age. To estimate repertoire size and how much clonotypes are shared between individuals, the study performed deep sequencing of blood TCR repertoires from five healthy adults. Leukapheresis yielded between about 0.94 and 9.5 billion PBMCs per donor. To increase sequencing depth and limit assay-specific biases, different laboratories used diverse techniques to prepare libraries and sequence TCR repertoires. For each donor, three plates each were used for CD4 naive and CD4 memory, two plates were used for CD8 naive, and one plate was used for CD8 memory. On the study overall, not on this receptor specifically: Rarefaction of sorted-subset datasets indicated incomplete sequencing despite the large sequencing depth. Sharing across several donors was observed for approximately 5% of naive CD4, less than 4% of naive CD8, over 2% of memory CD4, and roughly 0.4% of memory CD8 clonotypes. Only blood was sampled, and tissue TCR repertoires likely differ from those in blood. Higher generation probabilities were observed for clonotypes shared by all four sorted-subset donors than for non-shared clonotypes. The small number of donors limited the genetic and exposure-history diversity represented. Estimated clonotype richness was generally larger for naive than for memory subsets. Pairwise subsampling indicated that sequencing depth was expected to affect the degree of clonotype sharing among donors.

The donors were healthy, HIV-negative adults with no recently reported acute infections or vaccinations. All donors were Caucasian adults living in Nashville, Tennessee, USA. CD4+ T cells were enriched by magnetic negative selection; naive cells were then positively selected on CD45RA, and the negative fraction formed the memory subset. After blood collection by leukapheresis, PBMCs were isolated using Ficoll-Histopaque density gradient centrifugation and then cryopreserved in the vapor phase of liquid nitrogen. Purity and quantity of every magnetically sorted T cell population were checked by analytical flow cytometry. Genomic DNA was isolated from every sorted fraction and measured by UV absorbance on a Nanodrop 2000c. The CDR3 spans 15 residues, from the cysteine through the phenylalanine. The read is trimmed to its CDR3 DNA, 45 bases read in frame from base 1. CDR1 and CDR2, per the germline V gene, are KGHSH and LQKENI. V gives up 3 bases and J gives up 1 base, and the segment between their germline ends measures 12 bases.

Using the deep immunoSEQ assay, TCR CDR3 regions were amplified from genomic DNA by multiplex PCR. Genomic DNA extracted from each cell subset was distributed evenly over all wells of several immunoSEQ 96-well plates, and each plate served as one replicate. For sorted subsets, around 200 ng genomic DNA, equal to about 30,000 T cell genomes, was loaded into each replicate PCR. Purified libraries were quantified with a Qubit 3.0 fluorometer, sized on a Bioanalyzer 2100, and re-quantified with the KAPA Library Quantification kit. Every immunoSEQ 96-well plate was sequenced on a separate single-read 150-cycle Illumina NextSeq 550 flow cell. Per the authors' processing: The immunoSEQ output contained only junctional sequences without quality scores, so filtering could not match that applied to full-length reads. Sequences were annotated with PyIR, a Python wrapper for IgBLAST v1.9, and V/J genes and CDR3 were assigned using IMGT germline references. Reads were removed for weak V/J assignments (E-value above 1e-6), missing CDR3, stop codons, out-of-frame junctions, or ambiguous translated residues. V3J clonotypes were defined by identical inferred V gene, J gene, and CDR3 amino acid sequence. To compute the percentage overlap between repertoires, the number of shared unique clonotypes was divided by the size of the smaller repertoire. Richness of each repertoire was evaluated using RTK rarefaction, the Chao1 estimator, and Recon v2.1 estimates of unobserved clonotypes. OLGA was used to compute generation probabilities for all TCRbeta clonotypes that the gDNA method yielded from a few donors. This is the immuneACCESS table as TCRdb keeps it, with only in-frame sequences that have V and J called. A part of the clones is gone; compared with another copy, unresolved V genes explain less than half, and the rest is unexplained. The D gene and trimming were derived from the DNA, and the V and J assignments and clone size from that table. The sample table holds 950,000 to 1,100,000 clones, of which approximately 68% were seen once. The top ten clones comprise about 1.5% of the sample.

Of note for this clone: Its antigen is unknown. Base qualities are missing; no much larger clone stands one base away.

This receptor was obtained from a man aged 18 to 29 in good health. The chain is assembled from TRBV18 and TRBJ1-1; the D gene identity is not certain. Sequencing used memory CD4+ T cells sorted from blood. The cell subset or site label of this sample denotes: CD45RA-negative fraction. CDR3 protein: CASSPHLHSNTEAFF. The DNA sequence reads TGTGCCAGCTCACCGCATTTGCATTCGAACACTGAAGCTTTCTTT.